This is a list of T cell receptor beta chains from one sample in a study of blood T cells in healthy people across ages. Each CDR3 protein gets one entry after TCRdb re-called the 5' RACE reads with MiXCR. The repertoire holds 800,000 or so distinct CDR3 sequences, with about 25% as singletons. In addition, the sample was reused for a study of T cells of mothers and their children.

The source material was blood. The receptors originated from a boy aged 5-17 years in good health. The CDR3 runs from the conserved cysteine through the conserved F or W. The D gene is left open where the match is weak. Clone size is not always given. Where it is, it says once, few, many or a class for expanded clones.

TRBD2	TRBJ2-2	TRBV6-2/TRBV6-3	few	17	CASSNVLGAGETGELFF	TGTGCCAGCAGCAACGTGCTCGGAGCGGGAGAGACCGGGGAGCTGTTTTTT
TRBD1	TRBJ1-2	TRBV7-9	many	13	CASSLGQGDGYTF	TGTGCCAGCAGCTTAGGACAGGGGGATGGCTACACCTTC
-	TRBJ1-2	TRBV29-1	-	12	CSVDPQTPGYTF	TGCAGCGTTGACCCCCAGACTCCAGGCTACACCTTC
TRBD2	TRBJ2-1	TRBV4-3	few	15	CASSQGASGGNEQFF	TGCGCCAGCAGCCAAGGGGCTAGCGGTGGGAATGAGCAGTTCTTC
TRBD2	TRBJ2-2	TRBV12-3/TRBV12-4	-	16	CASSPGGGANTGELFF	TGTGCCAGCAGTCCCGGGGGGGGTGCGAACACCGGGGAGCTGTTTTTT
TRBD2	TRBJ2-1	TRBV20-1	few	16	CSAPPGTSGGEGEQFF	TGCAGTGCCCCCCCAGGGACTAGCGGGGGTGAGGGTGAGCAGTTCTTC
TRBD2	TRBJ2-1	TRBV27	few	16	CASSPYVGLDYNEQFF	TGTGCCAGCAGTCCTTATGTGGGACTAGATTACAATGAGCAGTTCTTC
-	TRBJ2-5	TRBV4-1	-	14	CASSQDVSTETQYF	TGCGCCAGCAGCCAAGATGTCTCGACAGAGACCCAGTACTTC
TRBD1	TRBJ1-2	TRBV9	-	18	CASSVHLGTGDANYGYTF	TGTGCCAGCAGCGTTCATTTAGGGACAGGGGATGCCAACTATGGCTACACCTTC
-	TRBJ2-5	TRBV4-2	-	15	CASSQVPASEETQYF	TGTGCCAGCAGCCAAGTCCCGGCCAGCGAAGAGACCCAGTACTTC
TRBD2	TRBJ2-7	TRBV28	-	15	CASSVRTSGKGEQYF	TGTGCCAGCAGTGTCAGGACTAGCGGGAAGGGCGAGCAGTACTTC
-	TRBJ2-3	TRBV27	few	13	CASSWADTDTQYF	TGTGCCAGCAGTTGGGCTGACACAGATACGCAGTATTTT
-	TRBJ2-6	TRBV6-4	few	13	CASSDSGANVLTF	TGTGCCAGCAGTGACTCTGGGGCCAACGTCCTGACTTTC
-	TRBJ2-3	TRBV5-6	-	15	CASSPWNGAADTQYF	TGTGCCAGCAGCCCTTGGAATGGGGCAGCAGATACGCAGTATTTT
-	TRBJ1-5	TRBV3-1	many	12	CASSQGGQPQHF	TGTGCCAGCAGCCAAGGCGGTCAGCCCCAGCATTTT
TRBD1	TRBJ1-2	TRBV5-1	-	14	CASTPGQGNYGYTF	TGCGCCAGTACGCCGGGACAGGGGAACTATGGCTACACCTTC
-	TRBJ2-2	TRBV11-2	few	16	CASSLGGKDNTGELFF	TGTGCCAGCAGCTTAGGGGGCAAGGATAACACCGGGGAGCTGTTTTTT
TRBD2	TRBJ2-7	TRBV6-5	-	16	CASSYSASGGTYEQYF	TGTGCCAGCAGTTACTCTGCTAGCGGGGGGACCTACGAGCAGTACTTC
TRBD2	TRBJ2-1	TRBV12-3/TRBV12-4	few	16	CASSFGREISYNEQFF	TGTGCCAGCAGTTTCGGGCGGGAGATATCCTACAATGAGCAGTTCTTC
TRBD2	TRBJ2-5	TRBV7-9	few	15	CASSLARLAEETQYF	TGTGCCAGCAGCTTAGCTCGTCTAGCGGAAGAGACCCAGTACTTC
-	TRBJ1-3	TRBV2	-	15	CASSPGPLSGNTIYF	TGTGCCAGCAGCCCGGGACCGCTCTCTGGAAACACCATATATTTT
-	TRBJ2-3	TRBV18	-	14	CASSPEERTDTQYF	TGTGCCAGCTCACCAGAGGAACGCACAGATACGCAGTATTTT
-	TRBJ2-2	TRBV11-1	few	13	CASSLQGRWELFF	TGTGCCAGCAGCTTACAGGGGCGCTGGGAGCTGTTTTTT
TRBD1	TRBJ2-3	TRBV11-2	-	14	CASTDRDYTDTQYF	TGTGCCAGCACCGACAGGGATTATACAGATACGCAGTATTTT
-	TRBJ1-4	TRBV6-6	-	14	CASSPSWTDEKLFF	TGTGCCAGCAGCCCCTCTTGGACCGATGAAAAACTGTTTTTT
TRBD1	TRBJ2-5	TRBV6-1	-	14	CASSETRGRETQYF	TGTGCCAGCAGTGAGACAAGGGGGCGAGAGACCCAGTACTTC
-	TRBJ2-5	TRBV30	few	14	CAWSGGALGETQYF	TGTGCCTGGAGTGGGGGGGCCTTAGGGGAGACCCAGTACTTC
-	TRBJ2-1	TRBV27	-	14	CASSQEDSYNEQFF	TGTGCCAGCAGTCAAGAGGACAGCTACAATGAGCAGTTCTTC
-	TRBJ2-7	TRBV29-1	few	10	CSVYFNEQYF	TGCAGCGTTTATTTTAACGAGCAGTACTTC
-	TRBJ2-3	TRBV20-1	once	15	CSARDPLLSTDTQYF	TGCAGTGCTAGAGATCCACTCCTTAGCACAGATACGCAGTATTTT
-	TRBJ2-2	TRBV29-1	-	16	CSVQDTRNTNTGELFF	TGCAGCGTTCAGGACACGAGAAATACGAACACCGGGGAGCTGTTTTTT
-	TRBJ2-1	TRBV4-3	few	14	CASSPLGGVNEQFF	TGCGCCAGCAGCCCCCTTGGCGGAGTCAATGAGCAGTTCTTC
-	TRBJ1-1	TRBV5-1	-	14	CASSLVAEHPEAFF	TGCGCCAGCAGCTTAGTAGCGGAACATCCTGAAGCTTTCTTT
TRBD1	TRBJ2-3	TRBV19	few	15	CATWAGGSRTDTQYF	TGTGCCACCTGGGCAGGGGGCTCGAGAACAGATACGCAGTATTTT
-	TRBJ2-5	TRBV12-3/TRBV12-4	-	13	CASSFVPEEEQYF	TGTGCCAGCAGTTTCGTCCCGGAGGAGGAGCAGTACTTC
TRBD2	TRBJ2-5	TRBV4-3	-	15	CASSRNGGGSETQYF	TGCGCCAGCAGCCGGAATGGCGGGGGATCAGAGACCCAGTACTTC
-	TRBJ2-1	TRBV6-5	-	15	CASKRRTGPYNEQFF	TGTGCCAGCAAACGGAGAACGGGACCCTACAATGAGCAGTTCTTC